These 12 T cell receptor beta chains were sequenced from one sample in a study of identical twins (dated by TCRdb to about 2016). Libraries were made using 5' RACE. The sample was run on an Illumina HiSeq 2000. TCRdb ran its own pipeline on the public reads, namely fastp trimming at Q25 and MiXCR clone calling, and kept in-frame beta chains. Every entry covers one CDR3 protein and lists the most common genes and DNA from its rows. The sample table records 1.5 million to 2 million distinct CDR3 sequences; under 35% of these occur just once. Of the sample, roughly 0.3% is held by the ten largest clones. The sequenced material came from cord blood. The receptors were sampled from a newborn girl in good health.

V gene TRBV12-3 or TRBV12-4 combines with J gene TRBJ2-3; 9 bases are shared with TRBD2. This CDR3 region has 17 residues. The V and J ends lost 5 bases and 4 bases, in that order; junction bases with no gene match: 13. This CDR3 is CASSGPGLAHFPDTQYF. The CDR3 coding sequence is TGTGCCAGCAGTGGTCCGGGACTAGCCCACTTCCCAGATACGCAGTATTTT.

This clonotype turned up a few times. J is TRBJ1-2 and V is TRBV11-2; 8 nucleotides agree with TRBD1. The CDR3 covers 16 residues. CDR1 SGHAT and CDR2 FQNNGV come from the germline V gene. V lost 1 base and J lost 4; bases outside the gene matches: 8. CDR3 DNA: TGTGCCAGCAGCTTAGGTATCGCAGGGGGCGCCTATGGCTACACCTTC. This encodes CASSLGIAGGAYGYTF.

The genes are TRBV5-1 and TRBJ2-7; the match to TRBD1 covers 7 bases. Germline CDR1 SGHRS, CDR2 YFSETQ. This CDR3 is built from 16 residues. V gave up 2 bases and J gave up 0 bases; unmatched junction bases: 8. CDR3 region: CASSLDRALGSYEQYF. CDR3 DNA: TGCGCCAGCAGCTTAGACAGGGCCCTGGGCTCCTACGAGCAGTACTTC. Full variable domain (outside the CDR3, taken from reference TRBV5-1 and TRBJ2-7): KAGVTQTPRYLIKTRGQQVTLSCSPISGHRSVSWYQQTPGQGLQFLFEYFSETQRNKGNFPGRFSGRQFSNSRSEMNVSTLELGDSALYLCASSLDRALGSYEQYFGPGTRLTVT.

The chain recombines TRBV5-1 with TRBJ1-1; no reliable D call. The CDR3 has 15 amino acids. CDR1 and CDR2 (germline): SGHRS, YFSETQ. V was shortened by 1 base and J by 0 bases, with 10 bases between the two germline ends. CDR3 region: CASSLIAEMNTEAFF. CDR3 DNA sequence: TGCGCCAGCAGCTTGATCGCGGAGATGAACACTGAAGCTTTCTTT.

V gene TRBV10-3 combines with J gene TRBJ1-3; D is undetermined. Germline CDR1 ENHRY, CDR2 SYGVKD. V shed 3 bases and J shed 0 bases, with 3 bases lying between them. The CDR3 is 13 residues long. The CDR3 loop reads CAISDSSGNTIYF. In nucleotides, the CDR3 is TGTGCCATCAGTGACAGCTCTGGAAACACCATATATTTT.

Ten or more counts support this clonotype. The CDR3 coding sequence is TGCGCCAGCAGCCAAGATGGGGCTAGCGGGGATACGCAGTATTTT. Translated, it gives CASSQDGASGDTQYF. The rearrangement joins TRBV4-1 to TRBJ2-3; TRBD2 matches at 8 bases. V trimming: 0 bases; J trimming: 6 bases; junction bases outside the gene matches: 5. The length of the CDR3 is 15 residues. Germline CDR1 and CDR2: MGHRA and YSYEKL.

This chain uses TRBV11-2 with TRBJ2-1; the match to TRBD2 covers 9 bases. Germline V gene sequence: CDR1 SGHAT, CDR2 FQNNGV. J lost 0 bases, V lost 1 base, and 7 bases had no gene match. The CDR3 runs 18 residues. CDR3 bases: TGTGCCAGCAGCTTAGTGCGGGGGGGCCGGAGCTCCTACAATGAGCAGTTCTTC. Protein product: CASSLVRGGRSSYNEQFF.

Only one count was recorded for this clonotype. The rearrangement links TRBV20-1 to TRBJ2-1; D is undetermined. The end of the DNA fits TRBJ2-7 better, so the J call may be wrong. CDR1 and CDR2 (germline): DFQATT, SNEGSKA (reference sequence). The CDR3 has 11 residues. The CDR3 sequence: CSASGQNEQYF. The CDR3 DNA is TGCAGTGCTAGTGGCCAAAATGAGCAGTACTTC.

This clonotype was counted only a few times. This chain connects TRBV27 to TRBJ2-5; TRBD2 matches at 16 bases. The germline gives CDR1 MNHEY, CDR2 SMNVEV (reference sequence). V shed 4 bases and J 13 bases; nucleotides not matched to a gene: 15. This CDR3 spans 17 amino acids. The CDR3 region has the DNA TGTGCCAGCAGTTCTCCGAAAAAACCGGGACTAGCGGGAGGGCTGTACTTC. Amino acids: CASSSPKKPGLAGGLYF.

This clonotype was seen only a few times. The genes are TRBV29-1 and TRBJ1-1; TRBD1 matches 9 bases. CDR1 is SQVTM and CDR2 is ANQGSEA in the germline V gene. V lost 3 bases, J lost 1 base, and 6 bases stayed unmatched. The CDR3 consists of 15 residues. This CDR3 is CSVEGDRGANTEAFF. In DNA, the CDR3 is TGCAGCGTTGAGGGTGACAGGGGGGCGAACACTGAAGCTTTCTTT.

The V and J genes are TRBV5-1 and TRBJ1-2; no clear D gene. The germline V gene has CDR1 SGHRS and CDR2 YFSETQ. Between the trimmed V and J ends, which lost 6 bases and 4 bases, there was a span of 16 bases. The CDR3 loop spans 14 amino acids. The CDR3: CASNPNRVSYGYTF. In DNA form, the CDR3 reads TGCGCCAGCAACCCTAATAGGGTCTCCTATGGCTACACCTTC.

V is TRBV29-1 and J is TRBJ1-4; TRBD1 might be the D (6 bases). This CDR3 has 13 amino acids. Trimming stripped 5 bases from V and 7 bases from J, with 14 bases between. Germline assignment: CDR1 SQVTM and CDR2 ANQGSEA. The CDR3 DNA follows: TGCAGCGTTAGTCAGGGGAGGGGTGAAAAACTGTTTTTT. Translated, it gives CSVSQGRGEKLFF.